What follows are 18 T cell receptor beta chains derived from one specimen sequenced in a study of brain T cells in children with intractable seizures. Here immunoSEQ multiplex PCR was the method, and the copy in TCRdb shows in-frame clones only, minus some. The sample includes 50,000 to 75,000 clones, approximately 95% of them seen just once. The sample was peripheral blood, taken at surgery. The receptors here all came from a boy in the first two years of life with focal cortical dysplasia and intractable seizures.

J is TRBJ2-7 and V is TRBV5-4, with 10 bases aligning to TRBD2. The CDR3 runs to 15 residues. Trimming removed 1 base from V and 5 bases from J; junction bases left unmatched: 6. The germline gives CDR1 SGHNT, CDR2 YYREEE (reference sequence). The CDR3 coding sequence is TGTGCCAGCAGCTTGATCTCTAGCGGGAGAAACGAGCAGTACTTC. This translates into CASSLISSGRNEQYF.

The rearrangement links TRBV7-9 to TRBJ1-1; unclear D gene. The CDR3 is 14 residues long. The germline V gene encodes CDR1 SEHNR and CDR2 FQNEAQ (reference sequence). Trimming left V 3 bases short and J 4 bases short, with 12 bases between. The DNA for the CDR3 is TGTGCCAGCAGCTTTAGCGAAGTTGTCACTGAAGCTTTCTTT. It yields the protein CASSFSEVVTEAFF.

The rearrangement links TRBV20-1 to TRBJ2-3; D unclear. The germline gives CDR1 DFQATT, CDR2 SNEGSKA (reference sequence). This CDR3 contains 10 residues. V was clipped by 8 bases and J by 9 bases, with 12 bases between them. The CDR3 sequence is CSPSEETQYF. CDR3 coding DNA: TGCAGTCCATCAGAGGAGACGCAGTATTTT.

The rearrangement uses TRBV19 and TRBJ2-7; tentative D call: TRBD1 (6 bases). The CDR3 contains 12 residues. V lost 4 bases and J 6 bases, leaving 10 bases between the germline ends. The germline CDR1 and CDR2 sequences are LNHDA and SQIVND (reference sequence). This chain's CDR3 is CASSNNRVEQYF. CDR3 coding DNA: TGTGCCAGTAGTAATAACAGGGTCGAGCAGTACTTC.

The chain links TRBV2 to TRBJ2-1, with 9 bases aligning to TRBD1. This CDR3 contains 17 residues. Germline values: CDR1 SNHLY, CDR2 FYNNEI. V was clipped by 8 bases and J by 0 bases; unmatched bases: 11. CDR3 amino acids: CASRDRVLRSSYNEQFF. CDR3 bases: TGTGCCAGCCGGGACAGGGTGCTTAGAAGCTCCTACAATGAGCAGTTCTTC. The full variable domain, with the rest looked up from reference TRBV2 and TRBJ2-1, is EPEVTQTPSHQVTQMGQEVILRCVPISNHLYFYWYRQILGQKVEFLVSFYNNEISEKSEIFDDQFSVERPDGSNFTLKIRSTKLEDSAMYFCASRDRVLRSSYNEQFFGPGTRLTVL.

The V and J genes are TRBV27 and TRBJ2-7; D perhaps matches TRBD1 (5 bases). The CDR3 has 15 amino acids. CDR1 and CDR2 from the germline V gene are MNHEY and SMNVEV (reference sequence). V lost 6 bases, J lost 4 bases, and 19 bases lay in between. The CDR3 coding sequence is TGTGCCAGCAGGATTCAGGGTGCGTCAACTTACGAGCAGTACTTC. As protein: CASRIQGASTYEQYF.

The genes are TRBV4-3 and TRBJ1-5, with 9 bases aligning to TRBD1. CDR3 length equals 16 residues. Germline V gene data show CDR1 as LGHNA and CDR2 as YSLEER. J lost 3 bases, V lost 0 bases, and 3 bases had no gene match. The CDR3 protein is CASSQDTQGANQPQHF. In DNA form, the CDR3 reads TGCGCCAGCAGCCAAGACACACAGGGGGCCAATCAGCCCCAGCATTTT.

This chain joins TRBV20-1 and TRBJ2-1; weak D call: TRBD2 (5 bases). Trimming took off 5 bases at V and 8 bases at J, with 10 bases between the two ends. This CDR3 spans 11 amino acids. The germline CDR1 and CDR2 sequences are DFQATT and SNEGSKA (reference sequence). This chain's CDR3 is CSAVRVDEQFF. The DNA of the CDR3 is TGCAGTGCTGTGAGGGTGGATGAGCAGTTCTTC.

This clone was recorded once. This rearrangement joins TRBV6-2 or TRBV6-3 to TRBJ2-1; 8 bases align to TRBD1. This CDR3 is built from 16 residues. Germline V gives CDR1 MNHEY, CDR2 SVGEGT. J was trimmed by 1 base and V by 2 bases; bases with no gene match: 4. The CDR3 loop is CASSYRRQGSYNEQFF. CDR3 coding DNA: TGTGCCAGCAGTTACCGTCGACAGGGGTCCTACAATGAGCAGTTCTTC.

The genes are TRBV5-1 and TRBJ1-5; 9 positions agree with TRBD1. The length of the CDR3 is 16 residues. The germline V gene has CDR1 SGHRS and CDR2 YFSETQ. V dropped 0 bases and J dropped 7; count of bases not matched to a gene: 8. CDR3 DNA: TGCGCCAGCAGCTTGGCGGGGACAGGGCGTGGACAGCCCCAGCATTTT. This sequence encodes CASSLAGTGRGQPQHF. The entire variable domain, with the rest obtained from reference TRBV5-1 and TRBJ1-5, is as follows: KAGVTQTPRYLIKTRGQQVTLSCSPISGHRSVSWYQQTPGQGLQFLFEYFSETQRNKGNFPGRFSGRQFSNSRSEMNVSTLELGDSALYLCASSLAGTGRGQPQHFGDGTRLSIL.

This chain links TRBV29-1 with TRBJ1-2; D gene unclear. This CDR3 is built from 13 residues. V was shortened by 0 bases and J by 1 base, with 6 bases between the two germline ends. Germline assignment: CDR1 SQVTM and CDR2 ANQGSEA. The CDR3 loop reads CSVEDLDNYGYTF. The DNA of the CDR3 is TGCAGCGTTGAAGATCTGGATAACTATGGCTACACCTTC.

The rearrangement joins TRBV7-9 to TRBJ1-1; 9 bases agree with TRBD1. Germline V gene lookup returns CDR1 SEHNR and CDR2 FQNEAQ (reference sequence). Trimming cost V 7 bases and J 4 bases; bases outside gene matches: 10. The CDR3 runs 15 residues. CDR3 sequence reads: CASIPLPTGGTEAFF. The CDR3, as DNA: TGTGCCAGCATCCCACTACCGACAGGGGGCACTGAAGCTTTCTTT.

The J gene is TRBJ2-7, the V gene TRBV10-1; no clear D. V lost 7 bases and J 3 bases, leaving 4 bases between the germline ends. CDR3 size: 10 residues. Germline assignment: CDR1 WNHNN and CDR2 SYGVQD (reference sequence). CDR3 sequence: CASMGYEQYF. CDR3 DNA: TGCGCCAGCATGGGCTACGAGCAGTACTTC.

V is TRBV7-9 and J is TRBJ2-2; either TRBD1 or TRBD2 may supply D (5 bases each). Per the germline V gene, CDR1 is SEHNR and CDR2 is FQNEAQ (reference sequence). V was pared by 2 bases and J by 0 bases, with 13 bases between. This CDR3 comprises 17 residues. CDR3 bases: TGTGCCAGCAGCTTAAGACCCGGGACGTCGAACACCGGGGAGCTGTTTTTT. It encodes CASSLRPGTSNTGELFF.

This sequence joins TRBV6-5 and TRBJ2-6; D gene uncertain. Germline V gene sequence: CDR1 MNHEY, CDR2 SVGAGI. V lost 6 bases to trimming and J lost 2 bases, with 8 bases between them. This CDR3 spans 14 amino acids. CDR3 nucleotide sequence: TGTGCCAGCAGCCCAATCCCTGGGGCCAACGTCCTGACTTTC. As protein: CASSPIPGANVLTF.

The chain carries TRBV2 and TRBJ2-5; TRBD1 aligns across 12 bases. This CDR3 spans 19 amino acids. The germline CDR1 and CDR2 sequences are SNHLY and FYNNEI. Germline trimming cut 0 bases from V and 2 bases from J; bases unmatched to any gene: 10. The CDR3 nucleotides are TGTGCCAGCAGTGAAGCTTCCGAGGGACAGGGGGCGCCTCAAGAGACCCAGTACTTC. It specifies CASSEASEGQGAPQETQYF. Based on the CDR3 plus reference TRBV2 and TRBJ2-5, the full variable domain is EPEVTQTPSHQVTQMGQEVILRCVPISNHLYFYWYRQILGQKVEFLVSFYNNEISEKSEIFDDQFSVERPDGSNFTLKIRSTKLEDSAMYFCASSEASEGQGAPQETQYFGPGTRLLVL.

The chain joins TRBV11-2 to TRBJ2-2, with 13 bases fitting TRBD2. The CDR3 covers 16 residues. The trim removed 6 bases at V and 7 bases at J, leaving 8 bases unmatched. Germline V gene lookup returns CDR1 SGHAT and CDR2 FQNNGV. The CDR3 DNA reads as TGTGCCAGCAGATTACTAGCGGGGGGGCGGAACGGGGAGCTGTTTTTT. Encoded protein: CASRLLAGGRNGELFF.

The chain is built from TRBV5-1 and TRBJ2-7; D unclear. The ends were cut back, 0 bases at V and 5 bases at J, with 12 bases in the middle. Germline loops: CDR1 SGHRS, CDR2 YFSETQ. The CDR3 consists of 14 residues. CDR3 sequence (DNA): TGCGCCAGCAGCTTGGAGACCCCCCGCGACGAGCAGTACTTC. Translating gives CASSLETPRDEQYF.